Here is one TCR beta chain with its context. Its antigen is not identified. This entry comes from a study of cytomegalovirus exposure and HLA in healthy donors. The PCR was carried out with 60 Vbeta primers and 13 Jbeta primers. Clones were read by immunoSEQ multiplex PCR, and TCRdb kept only the in-frame ones, dropping some. The sample records about 120,000 clones, 75% being singletons. V lost 1 base and J lost 6, with 7 bases in between. This CDR3 region has 12 residues. CDR1 and CDR2 from the germline V gene are LGHNA and YNFKEQ. Study-wide findings and caveats: Analysis was performed later, and it showed HLA-associated TCR beta chains to be more clonally expanded than equally common others. In vitro assays verified that a few CMV-associated chains recognized CMV antigens specifically. Likely technical artifact: a cluster of highly shared sequence variants. For most TCR beta V segments, an earlier analysis put the productive rate at about 87% or about 30% of the time.

Sequenced: PBMCs. The receptor comes from a woman in her forties in good health and CMV-seropositive. This rearrangement joins TRBV4-2 to TRBJ2-7; D may be TRBD2 (5 bases). This CDR3 reads CASSQGGAEQYF. For the CDR3, the DNA is TGTGCCAGCAGCCAAGGGGGAGCCGAGCAGTACTTC.